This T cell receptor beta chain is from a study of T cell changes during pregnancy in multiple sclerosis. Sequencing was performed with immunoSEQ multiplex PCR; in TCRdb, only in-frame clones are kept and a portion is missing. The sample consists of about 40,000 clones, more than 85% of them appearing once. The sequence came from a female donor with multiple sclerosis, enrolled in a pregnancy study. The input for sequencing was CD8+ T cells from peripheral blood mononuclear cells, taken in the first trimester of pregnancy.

As DNA, the CDR3 is TGTGCCAGTAGACAGGGGCCCGAGGGAAACACCATATATTTT. This sequence encodes CASRQGPEGNTIYF. J is TRBJ1-3 and V is TRBV6-1; 8 bases line up with TRBD1. This CDR3 is 14 amino acids long. Losses at the gene ends were 9 bases for V and 4 bases for J; bases not matched to a gene: 8. Germline CDR1 is MNHNS and CDR2 is SASEGT.